These 29 T cell receptor beta chains came from one sample sequenced in a study of cytomegalovirus exposure and HLA in healthy donors. PCR primers comprised 60 Vbeta and 13 Jbeta primers. TCRdb's copy holds only in-frame clones and misses some; the assay was immunoSEQ multiplex PCR. The sample has roughly 120,000 clones; around 80% are singletons. Sequencing was performed on PBMCs. These receptors came from a woman aged 55-69 years in good health and CMV-seropositive.

This clone was observed a single time. The rearrangement links TRBV7-9 to TRBJ1-1; D gene unclear. This CDR3 contains 15 residues. Trimming shortened V by 5 bases and J by 1 base, and 14 bases separated the two germline ends. Germline CDR1 reads SEHNR; CDR2 reads FQNEAQ (reference sequence). The CDR3, as DNA: TGTGCCAGCAGCCAAAGGTCGCTAGAGAACACTGAAGCTTTCTTT. Translated: CASSQRSLENTEAFF.

The chain joins TRBV27 to TRBJ2-7; D may be TRBD2 (5 bases). Trimming shortened V by 5 bases and J by 3 bases, and 17 bases separated the two germline ends. Germline V gives CDR1 MNHEY, CDR2 SMNVEV (reference sequence). CDR3 length: 15 amino acids. CDR3: CASSMRAALSYEQYF. CDR3 nucleotide sequence: TGTGCCAGCAGTATGAGGGCGGCGCTGAGCTACGAGCAGTACTTC.

V and J are TRBV4-1 and TRBJ1-5; D not resolved. Trimming removed 1 base at V and 3 bases at J, with 19 bases between. Germline CDR1 is MGHRA and CDR2 is YSYEKL. The CDR3 length is 18 residues. CDR3 region: CASSQVVPVARVNQPQHF. The DNA of the CDR3 is TGCGCCAGCAGCCAAGTAGTGCCCGTGGCGCGGGTCAATCAGCCCCAGCATTTT.

The chain recombines TRBV28 with TRBJ2-5; 7 bases match TRBD2. The J call is uncertain, as TRBJ2-7 better fits the DNA end. The length of the CDR3 is 15 residues. Germline values: CDR1 MDHEN, CDR2 SYDVKM. For the CDR3, the DNA is TGTGCCAGCAGTGGGGGGGGGAACCGAGTGGACGAGCAGTACTTC. Protein product: CASSGGGNRVDEQYF.

V is TRBV28 and J is TRBJ1-1; D is possibly TRBD1 (5 bases). CDR3 length: 13 residues. Germline CDR1 and CDR2: MDHEN and SYDVKM. Trimming cost V 6 bases and J 5 bases, with 13 bases left between them. DNA of the CDR3: TGTGCCAGCAGCGGCAGGGTTGGGACTGAAGCTTTCTTT. This translates into CASSGRVGTEAFF. The variable domain in full, completed from reference TRBV28 and TRBJ1-1, reads DVKVTQSSRYLVKRTGEKVFLECVQDMDHENMFWYRQDPGLGLRLIYFSYDVKMKEKGDIPEGYSVSREKKERFSLILESASTNQTSMYLCASSGRVGTEAFFGQGTRLTVV.

The rearrangement links TRBV10-3 to TRBJ2-4; possibly TRBD1 for D (6 bases). The CDR3 is 15 amino acids. Germline V gene lookup returns CDR1 ENHRY and CDR2 SYGVKD. V lost 0 bases and J lost 1, with 7 bases in between. In DNA, the CDR3 is TGTGCCATCAGTGAGTCGGGGGCGGCCAAAAACATTCAGTACTTC. Encoded protein: CAISESGAAKNIQYF.

This chain joins TRBV13 and TRBJ2-1, with 10 nucleotides matching TRBD2. Trimming cost V 4 bases and J 8 bases; bases outside gene matches: 8. The germline V gene has CDR1 PRHDT and CDR2 FYEKMQ (reference sequence). The CDR3 totals 15 residues. CDR3 residues: CASSSTGTSEDEQFF. The CDR3 region has the DNA TGTGCCAGCAGCTCGACCGGGACTAGCGAGGATGAGCAGTTCTTC. Complete variable domain (other parts from reference TRBV13 and TRBJ2-1): AAGVIQSPRHLIKEKRETATLKCYPIPRHDTVYWYQQGPGQDPQFLISFYEKMQSDKGSIPDRFSAQQFSDYHSELNMSSLELGDSALYFCASSSTGTSEDEQFFGPGTRLTVL.

The chain combines TRBV9 with TRBJ1-5, with 7 positions matching TRBD1. Germline V CDR1 and CDR2: SGDLS, YYNGEE. This CDR3 has 18 amino acids. J lost 0 bases, V lost 4 bases, and 13 bases had no gene match. DNA for the CDR3: TGTGCCAGCAGCCCCAGGGACAGCTCCGTGTTTAGCAATCAGCCCCAGCATTTT. This translates into CASSPRDSSVFSNQPQHF. The full variable domain, its missing parts supplied by reference TRBV9 and TRBJ1-5, is DSGVTQTPKHLITATGQRVTLRCSPRSGDLSVYWYQQSLDQGLQFLIQYYNGEERAKGNILERFSAQQFPDLHSELNLSSLELGDSALYFCASSPRDSSVFSNQPQHFGDGTRLSIL.

The rearrangement joins TRBV9 to TRBJ2-1, with 12 bases that match TRBD2. The CDR3 contains 16 residues. Trimming took 4 bases from V and 5 from J; bases not matched to a gene: 7. Germline V gene data show CDR1 as SGDLS and CDR2 as YYNGEE. This chain's CDR3 is CASSPPGTSGHNEQFF. The CDR3 bases are TGTGCCAGCAGCCCCCCCGGGACTAGCGGGCACAATGAGCAGTTCTTC.

V gene TRBV28 combines with J gene TRBJ2-1, with a tentative D call TRBD1 (6 bases). The CDR3 length is 15 residues. V shed 7 bases and J shed 5 bases, with 18 bases lying between them. CDR1 MDHEN and CDR2 SYDVKM come from the germline V gene. This chain's CDR3 is CASILGQRPNNEQFF. The CDR3 DNA follows: TGTGCCAGCATATTAGGACAGCGACCCAACAATGAGCAGTTCTTC. The full variable domain, completed using reference TRBV28 and TRBJ2-1, is DVKVTQSSRYLVKRTGEKVFLECVQDMDHENMFWYRQDPGLGLRLIYFSYDVKMKEKGDIPEGYSVSREKKERFSLILESASTNQTSMYLCASILGQRPNNEQFFGPGTRLTVL.

The V and J genes are TRBV6-1 and TRBJ2-7, with 7 bases matching TRBD1. The CDR3 is 13 residues long. The V gene's germline CDR1 is MNHNS and CDR2 SASEGT. The V and J ends lost 5 bases and 0 bases, in that order; junction bases with no gene match: 1. CDR3 sequence (DNA): TGTGCCAGCAGTAGGACAGGCTCCTACGAGCAGTACTTC. This gives the protein CASSRTGSYEQYF.

The chain combines TRBV28 with TRBJ1-5; the D gene is possibly TRBD1 (6 bases). The CDR3 covers 16 residues. Trimming cost V 7 bases and J 0 bases, with 16 bases left between them. Germline CDR1 reads MDHEN; CDR2 reads SYDVKM. CDR3 sequence (DNA): TGTGCCAGCACCGAAGGGGGAGGGTATAGCAATCAGCCCCAGCATTTT. This codes for CASTEGGGYSNQPQHF.

The chain couples TRBV9 to TRBJ2-7; 9 nucleotides align to TRBD1. Per germline, CDR1 SGDLS and CDR2 YYNGEE. V shed 4 bases and J 3 bases; nucleotides not matched to a gene: 11. The CDR3 spans 16 residues. CDR3 DNA sequence: TGTGCCAGCAGCACGCGGACGGGACAGGGCTACTACGAGCAGTACTTC. As protein: CASSTRTGQGYYEQYF.

V gene TRBV5-4 combines with J gene TRBJ2-7; tentative D call: TRBD2 (5 bases). V lost 3 bases, J lost 6 bases, and 7 bases lay in between. The CDR3 extends over 11 amino acids. CDR1 is SGHNT, CDR2 YYREEE, per germline (reference sequence). CDR3 DNA: TGTGCCAGCAGCTCAAGCGGCGAGCAGTACTTC. It is translated as CASSSSGEQYF.

A single count supports this clone. V usage is TRBV29-1 and J usage is TRBJ2-1; D is ambiguous. The CDR3 consists of 12 residues. Germline loops: CDR1 SQVTM, CDR2 ANQGSEA. V dropped 0 bases and J dropped 5 bases, with 5 bases sitting between them. CDR3 DNA: TGCAGCGTTGAAGATCATCACAATGAGCAGTTCTTC. Protein sequence: CSVEDHHNEQFF.

The J gene is TRBJ2-1, the V gene TRBV4-2, with 7 bases that match TRBD2. This CDR3 has 16 amino acids. Germline CDR1 and CDR2: LGHNA and YNFKEQ. V shed 0 bases and J 5 bases; nucleotides not matched to a gene: 7. The CDR3 protein is CASSQESASGDNEQFF. The CDR3 DNA reads as TGTGCCAGCAGCCAAGAAAGCGCTAGCGGAGACAATGAGCAGTTCTTC.

V usage is TRBV5-5 and J usage is TRBJ2-6; TRBD1 aligns across 9 bases. V dropped 4 bases and J dropped 2; count of bases not matched to a gene: 10. Per germline, CDR1 SGHKS and CDR2 YYEKEE (reference sequence). CDR3 length: 18 residues. DNA of the CDR3: TGTGCCAGCAGCAGCGCCGGGACAGGGATCGCTGGGGCCAACGTCCTGACTTTC. The encoded protein is CASSSAGTGIAGANVLTF.

Notes on this clone: The junction differs from germline at one of its ends, possibly a read error. The chain links TRBV7-9 to TRBJ2-7; the D gene is possibly TRBD1 (6 bases). The CDR3 length is 13 residues. Per germline, CDR1 SEHNR and CDR2 FQNEAQ (reference sequence). CDR3 sequence (DNA): TGTTCCAGCAGCTTAGACAGGTCCTACGAGCAGTACTTC. This gives the protein CSSSLDRSYEQYF.

V is TRBV9 and J is TRBJ2-7; D is possibly TRBD1 (6 bases). CDR1 SGDLS and CDR2 YYNGEE come from the germline V gene. V was pared by 4 bases and J by 3 bases, with 14 bases between. This CDR3 has 14 residues. The CDR3 reads CASSTGQSFYEQYF. The CDR3 nucleotides read TGTGCCAGCAGCACTGGACAGTCCTTCTACGAGCAGTACTTC.

The chain links TRBV18 to TRBJ2-2; 8 nucleotides agree with TRBD2. The germline gives CDR1 KGHSH, CDR2 LQKENI. The CDR3 contains 14 residues. Germline trimming cut 3 bases from V and 7 bases from J; bases unmatched to any gene: 4. The CDR3 spells CASSPSGNVGELFF. Written as DNA, the CDR3 is TGTGCCAGCTCACCTAGCGGGAATGTCGGGGAGCTGTTTTTT.

This clone was seen only once. CDR3 sequence reads: CASSRETGVNYGYTF. CDR3 nucleotide sequence: TGTGCCAGCAGCCGAGAAACAGGGGTAAACTATGGCTACACCTTC. V is TRBV7-6 and J is TRBJ1-2; the match to TRBD1 covers 7 bases. Trimming cost V 5 bases and J 2 bases; bases outside gene matches: 8. Germline V lookup: CDR1 SGHVS, CDR2 FNYEAQ. The CDR3 has 15 amino acids.

V usage is TRBV5-6 and J usage is TRBJ1-2; D perhaps matches TRBD1 (5 bases). Germline V gene data show CDR1 as SGHDT and CDR2 as YYEEEE. The CDR3 has 13 amino acids. V was trimmed by 4 bases and J by 5 bases, leaving 12 bases between them. CDR3 coding DNA: TGTGCCAGCAGCATGGGACTAGAGTATGGCTACACCTTC. It codes for CASSMGLEYGYTF.

The chain carries TRBV4-1 and TRBJ1-2, with D tentatively TRBD1 (5 bases). CDR1 and CDR2 from the germline V gene are MGHRA and YSYEKL. V lost 1 base, J lost 4 bases, and 13 bases lay in between. CDR3 size: 15 residues. CDR3 region: CASSQVAGRAYGYTF. The CDR3 DNA sequence: TGCGCCAGCAGCCAAGTTGCAGGGAGGGCCTATGGCTACACCTTC.

The chain's CDR3 is CASSYTPEAKNIQYF. The CDR3 nucleotides read TGCGCCAGCAGCTATACCCCGGAGGCCAAAAACATTCAGTACTTC. The chain employs TRBV5-1 and TRBJ2-4; D remains unclear. The CDR3 spans 15 residues. Germline assignment: CDR1 SGHRS and CDR2 YFSETQ. With 3 bases removed from V and 1 base from J, the gap between germline ends came to 11 bases.

To note about this clone: Since a much larger clone is just one base distant, this may be a read error. The sample has other DNA sequences that encode this CDR3 too. This chain joins TRBV4-1 and TRBJ1-3; D gene uncertain. Germline CDR1 reads MGHRA; CDR2 reads YSYEKL. The CDR3 loop spans 12 amino acids. The CDR3 DNA follows: TGCGCCAGCAGCCGTCCGGGAAACACCATATACTTT. Protein product: CASSRPGNTIYF.

The chain couples TRBV28 to TRBJ2-3, with 12 bases that match TRBD2. Germline V lookup: CDR1 MDHEN, CDR2 SYDVKM. J gave up 6 bases and V 6 bases, and 13 bases lay outside the gene matches. This CDR3 comprises 17 residues. CDR3 bases: TGTGCCAGCAGCCTCCCGAGGACTAGCGGGGTTTTGGATACGCAGTATTTT. This codes for CASSLPRTSGVLDTQYF.

Comments on this clone: The same CDR3 arises from other DNA sequences in this sample as well. V gene TRBV7-9 combines with J gene TRBJ1-2; D gene ambiguous. The V gene lost 5 bases and the J gene lost 4 bases, with 17 bases spanning the gap. The CDR3 contains 15 residues. Germline V CDR1 and CDR2: SEHNR, FQNEAQ (reference sequence). CDR3 region: CASSPLGMRGYGYTF. In DNA, the CDR3 is TGTGCCAGCAGCCCGCTCGGTATGCGCGGCTATGGCTACACCTTC.

This clone was seen only a few times. The gene calls are TRBV7-3 and TRBJ2-1; possibly TRBD2 for D (6 bases). Germline V lookup: CDR1 SGHTA, CDR2 FQGTGA. The V and J ends lost 5 bases and 2 bases respectively, with 13 bases between them. This CDR3 spans 15 amino acids. The CDR3 sequence: CASSPYGRTYNEQFF. The DNA of the CDR3 is TGTGCCAGCAGCCCCTATGGGAGGACCTACAATGAGCAGTTCTTC.

The chain links TRBV9 to TRBJ2-7; a weak D match, TRBD2 (5 bases). The CDR3 sequence is 15 residues long. CDR1 and CDR2 (germline): SGDLS, YYNGEE. V was clipped by 0 bases and J by 3 bases, with 13 bases between them. The DNA of the CDR3 is TGTGCCAGCAGCGTAGCTTCGGGGAAACACTACGAGCAGTACTTC. Translated: CASSVASGKHYEQYF.